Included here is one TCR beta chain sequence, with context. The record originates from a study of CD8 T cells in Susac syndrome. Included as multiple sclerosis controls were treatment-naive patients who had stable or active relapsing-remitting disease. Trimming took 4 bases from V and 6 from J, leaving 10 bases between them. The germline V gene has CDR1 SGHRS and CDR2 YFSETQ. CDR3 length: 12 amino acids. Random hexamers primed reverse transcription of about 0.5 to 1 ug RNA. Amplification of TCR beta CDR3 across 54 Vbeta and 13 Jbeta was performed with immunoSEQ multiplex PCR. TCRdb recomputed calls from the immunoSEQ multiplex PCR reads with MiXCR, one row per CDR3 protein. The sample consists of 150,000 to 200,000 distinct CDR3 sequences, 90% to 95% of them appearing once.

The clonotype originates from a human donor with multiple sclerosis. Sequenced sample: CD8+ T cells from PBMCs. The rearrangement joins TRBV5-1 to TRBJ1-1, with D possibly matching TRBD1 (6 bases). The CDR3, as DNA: TGCGCCAGCAGCATGGGACATCCTGAAGCTTTCTTT. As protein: CASSMGHPEAFF.